The 32 T cell receptor beta chains listed next were all sequenced from one sample in a study of CD8 T cells in Susac syndrome. RNA was extracted with the RNeasy kit, and a quantity of about 0.45 to 1 ug was reverse transcribed using random hexamers. One entry per CDR3 protein results from TCRdb running MiXCR on the immunoSEQ multiplex PCR reads. The sample holds under 200,000 distinct CDR3 sequences; around 96% are singletons and the top ten take over 0.12%. The sequenced sample consisted of CD4+ T cells from PBMCs. These receptors came from a human donor in good health.

This sequence joins TRBV9 and TRBJ2-3, with no clear D. CDR1 is SGDLS and CDR2 is YYNGEE in the germline V gene. V lost 0 bases to trimming and J lost 0 bases, with 11 bases between them. This CDR3 is built from 16 residues. CDR3 coding DNA: TGTGCCAGCAGCGTAGTCGCGGCGTATAGCACAGATACGCAGTATTTT. Its translation is CASSVVAAYSTDTQYF. Using reference TRBV9 and TRBJ2-3 for the parts outside the CDR3, the full variable domain is DSGVTQTPKHLITATGQRVTLRCSPRSGDLSVYWYQQSLDQGLQFLIQYYNGEERAKGNILERFSAQQFPDLHSELNLSSLELGDSALYFCASSVVAAYSTDTQYFGPGTRLTVL.

V gene TRBV29-1 combines with J gene TRBJ2-7, with TRBD2 as a possible D gene (5 bases). There are 12 residues in the CDR3. V lost 5 bases to trimming and J lost 3 bases, with 11 bases between them. Germline CDR1 and CDR2: SQVTM and ANQGSEA. In DNA form, the CDR3 reads TGCAGCGTTTTGGGAGCGTTCTACGAGCAGTACTTC. Protein sequence: CSVLGAFYEQYF.

The CDR3 is CASSEGVSRYGYTF. The CDR3 bases are TGTGCCAGCAGCGAGGGAGTCAGCCGCTATGGCTACACCTTC. The V call is TRBV9, the J call TRBJ1-2; D uncertain. Trimming pared 3 bases from V and 4 bases from J, leaving 13 bases between. This CDR3 comprises 14 residues. Germline loops: CDR1 SGDLS, CDR2 YYNGEE.

A note on this clonotype: A much bigger clone sits one base away, suggesting this may be a read error. V is TRBV2 and J is TRBJ2-5; unclear D gene. CDR1 and CDR2 from the germline V gene are SNHLY and FYNNEI. The CDR3 sequence is 11 residues long. V lost 5 bases, J lost 3 bases, and 4 bases lay in between. For the CDR3, the DNA is TGTGCCAGCAGTTACGAAGAGACCCAGTACTTC. It specifies CASSYEETQYF.

The gene calls are TRBV27 and TRBJ2-5; 7 nucleotides match TRBD1. Germline loops: CDR1 MNHEY, CDR2 SMNVEV (reference sequence). Trimming took 4 bases from V and 5 from J; bases not matched to a gene: 4. CDR3 length: 13 residues. CDR3 in DNA: TGTGCCAGCAGTTCGTACAGGGGTGAGACCCAGTACTTC. This gives the protein CASSSYRGETQYF.

V gene TRBV3-1 combines with J gene TRBJ2-1; tentatively, D is TRBD1 (6 bases). Trimming pared 1 base from V and 10 bases from J, leaving 8 bases between. CDR1 is LGHDT, CDR2 YNNKEL, per germline (reference sequence). There are 12 residues in the CDR3. The CDR3 spells CASSQATGEQFF. The CDR3 DNA reads as TGTGCCAGCAGCCAAGCGACAGGAGAGCAGTTCTTC.

This clonotype was observed once. The V and J genes are TRBV28 and TRBJ2-2; unclear D gene. V was pared by 9 bases and J by 7 bases, with 12 bases between. Germline V gene lookup returns CDR1 MDHEN and CDR2 SYDVKM. The CDR3 is 12 amino acids. CDR3 DNA: TGTGCCAGTGGTACTAATTTCGGGGAGCTGTTTTTT. Its protein is CASGTNFGELFF.

V and J are TRBV20-1 and TRBJ2-1; D possibly corresponds to TRBD2 (5 bases). CDR1 is DFQATT, CDR2 SNEGSKA, per germline (reference sequence). Deletions cut 3 bases from V and 6 bases from J, with 9 bases between. This CDR3 has 12 amino acids. The CDR3 DNA sequence: TGCAGTGCTAGTCGGAGGCCCAATGAGCAGTTCTTC. Residues: CSASRRPNEQFF.

V is TRBV7-8 and J is TRBJ2-5; TRBD2 aligns across 9 bases. Trimming removed 5 bases from V and 1 base from J; junction bases left unmatched: 5. CDR1 is SGHVS, CDR2 FQNEAQ, per germline. The CDR3 contains 15 residues. CDR3 protein: CASSRIAGAQETQYF. CDR3 in DNA: TGTGCCAGCAGCCGAATAGCGGGGGCCCAAGAGACCCAGTACTTC.

V and J are TRBV7-2 and TRBJ1-5, with 7 bases matching TRBD1. With V trimmed by 4 bases and J by 2 bases, 5 bases remained unmatched. CDR3 size: 15 residues. Germline V CDR1 and CDR2: SGHTA, FQGNSA. In DNA, the CDR3 is TGTGCCAGCAGCTACGACAGGGTGCGCAATCAGCCCCAGCATTTT. Translated, it gives CASSYDRVRNQPQHF. The full variable domain, completed using reference TRBV7-2 and TRBJ1-5, is GAGVSQSPSNKVTEKGKDVELRCDPISGHTALYWYRQSLGQGLEFLIYFQGNSAPDKSGLPSDRFSAERTGGSVSTLTIQRTQQEDSAVYLCASSYDRVRNQPQHFGDGTRLSIL.

This chain joins TRBV7-8 and TRBJ1-2; D is unclear. Deletions cut 5 bases from V and 3 bases from J, with 22 bases between. Germline values: CDR1 SGHVS, CDR2 FQNEAQ. The CDR3 runs 17 residues. The CDR3 nucleotides read TGTGCCAGCAGCCGGGAGCGGGTTTCCCGGGCAGACTATGGCTACACCTTC. Protein product: CASSRERVSRADYGYTF.

This chain connects TRBV20-1 to TRBJ2-5, with D unclear. The germline CDR1 and CDR2 sequences are DFQATT and SNEGSKA (reference sequence). Trimming removed 0 bases at V and 0 bases at J, with 14 bases between. This CDR3 has 16 residues. CDR3: CSARDSSAGDQETQYF. For the CDR3, the DNA is TGCAGTGCTAGAGATTCTTCGGCCGGCGACCAAGAGACCCAGTACTTC.

V and J are TRBV11-2 and TRBJ1-4; 8 bases line up with TRBD1. This CDR3 is built from 15 residues. Germline lookup yields CDR1 SGHAT and CDR2 FQNNGV. The V and J ends lost 0 bases and 15 bases, in that order; junction bases with no gene match: 12. CDR3 in DNA: TGTGCCAGCAGCTTAGATACAGGACAGGGTGGATTAGTGTTTTTT. Translating it yields CASSLDTGQGGLVFF.

V gene TRBV5-1 combines with J gene TRBJ1-2; TRBD1 might be the D (6 bases). The V end was cut by 0 bases, the J end by 4 bases, with 13 bases between. Germline CDR1 and CDR2: SGHRS and YFSETQ. The CDR3 has 15 amino acids. CDR3: CASSLAGGEGYGYTF. The CDR3 region has the DNA TGCGCCAGCAGCTTGGCTGGGGGCGAAGGCTATGGCTACACCTTC.

DNA for the CDR3: TGCAGTGCTAGCCTCAGGGGTTACACTGAAGCTTTCTTT. Translating gives CSASLRGYTEAFF. This rearrangement joins TRBV20-1 to TRBJ1-1, with D possibly matching TRBD1 (6 bases). The V gene's germline CDR1 is DFQATT and CDR2 SNEGSKA (reference sequence). The CDR3 is 13 residues long. V was cut by 3 bases and J by 3 bases, with 11 bases left in between.

The CDR3 nucleotides are TGTGCCAGCAGCCCTAGCGGGGAAGGGGGTACGCAGTATTTT. This encodes CASSPSGEGGTQYF. The chain carries TRBV5-4 and TRBJ2-3, with 9 bases that match TRBD2. Germline loops: CDR1 SGHNT, CDR2 YYREEE (reference sequence). Losses at the gene ends were 4 bases for V and 8 bases for J; bases not matched to a gene: 8. This CDR3 is built from 14 residues.

The chain couples TRBV30 to TRBJ1-2, with D hard to call. The CDR3 totals 12 residues. V dropped 3 bases and J dropped 5 bases, with 10 bases sitting between them. CDR1 and CDR2 from the germline V gene are GTSNPN and SVGIG (reference sequence). CDR3 bases: TGTGCCTGGAGGGGATTGGCGTATGGCTACACCTTC. It codes for CAWRGLAYGYTF.

As DNA, the CDR3 is TGTGCCAGCTCACCACAGCTCTCAAACAATGAGCAGTTCTTC. Translating it yields CASSPQLSNNEQFF. The J gene is TRBJ2-1, the V gene TRBV18; D is ambiguous. Germline V CDR1 and CDR2: KGHSH, LQKENI. V was cut by 1 base and J by 5 bases, with 9 bases left in between. There are 14 residues in the CDR3.

In this sample, this clonotype turned up once. The gene calls are TRBV2 and TRBJ2-3; 8 nucleotides align to TRBD2. The ends lost 4 bases at V and 5 bases at J; junction bases unmatched: 8. This CDR3 contains 15 residues. The germline V gene has CDR1 SNHLY and CDR2 FYNNEI. The DNA for the CDR3 is TGTGCCAGCAGTGTTAACGGGGGGGCAGGAGATACGCAGTATTTT. Translating it yields CASSVNGGAGDTQYF.

The gene calls are TRBV2 and TRBJ1-1; D might be TRBD1 (5 bases). Per germline, CDR1 SNHLY and CDR2 FYNNEI. This CDR3 is built from 14 residues. V lost 4 bases and J 2 bases, leaving 11 bases between the germline ends. The CDR3 sequence is CASSAVQANTEAFF. In DNA form, the CDR3 reads TGTGCCAGCAGTGCGGTACAGGCTAACACTGAAGCTTTCTTT.

The V gene is TRBV27, the J gene TRBJ1-6, with D perhaps matching TRBD1 (5 bases). This CDR3 has 15 amino acids. Trimming took 2 bases from V and 4 from J, leaving 9 bases between them. From germline, CDR1 is MNHEY and CDR2 SMNVEV (reference sequence). For the CDR3, the DNA is TGTGCCAGCAGTTTAACGGGACGGTATAATTCACCCCTCCACTTT. It translates to CASSLTGRYNSPLHF.

This rearrangement joins TRBV7-8 to TRBJ1-1; a weak D match, TRBD1 (6 bases). Trimming shortened V by 5 bases and J by 3 bases, and 16 bases separated the two germline ends. The CDR3 is 15 residues long. Germline CDR1 SGHVS, CDR2 FQNEAQ. CDR3 residues: CASSLRGGLDTEAFF. The CDR3 bases are TGTGCCAGCAGCCTGCGGGGGGGCCTGGACACTGAAGCTTTCTTT.

V is TRBV7-9 and J is TRBJ2-6; TRBD2 is a possible D gene (6 bases). Trimming removed 5 bases at V and 0 bases at J, with 20 bases between. CDR1 and CDR2 (germline): SEHNR, FQNEAQ (reference sequence). The CDR3 is 19 amino acids. The CDR3 DNA is TGTGCCAGCAGCCCATCCATCCCCGGGGGAGGCTCTGGGGCCAACGTCCTGACTTTC. This translates into CASSPSIPGGGSGANVLTF.

The chain carries TRBV25-1 and TRBJ2-3; weak D call: TRBD1 (5 bases). V shed 4 bases and J shed 6 bases, with 8 bases lying between them. CDR1 is MGHDK, CDR2 SYGVNS, per germline. This CDR3 has 12 residues. The CDR3 is CASSGHRDTQYF. CDR3 DNA sequence: TGTGCCAGCAGTGGACACAGGGATACGCAGTATTTT.

This chain joins TRBV6-6 and TRBJ2-3; D unclear. V lost 7 bases and J 4 bases, leaving 12 bases between the germline ends. CDR1 is MNHNY, CDR2 SVGAGI, per germline (reference sequence). The CDR3 has 13 amino acids. Written as DNA, the CDR3 is TGTGCCAGCACCTACCCCGCAGCAGATACGCAGTATTTT. This translates into CASTYPAADTQYF.

V is TRBV15 and J is TRBJ1-2; D is ambiguous. Per the germline V gene, CDR1 is LNHNV and CDR2 is YYDKDF (reference sequence). V was clipped by 3 bases and J by 6 bases, with 14 bases between them. This CDR3 contains 14 residues. The DNA of the CDR3 is TGTGCCACCAGCAGGAGAGGGAGAGCGGATGGCTACACCTTC. It codes for CATSRRGRADGYTF.

The chain carries TRBV20-1 and TRBJ2-5, with unresolved D. Per the germline V gene, CDR1 is DFQATT and CDR2 is SNEGSKA (reference sequence). V was cut by 2 bases and J by 1 base, with 8 bases left in between. The CDR3 is made up of 13 amino acids. The CDR3 DNA reads TGCAGTGCTAGACTCGGATCCCAAGAGACCCAGTACTTC. Its translation is CSARLGSQETQYF.

This chain joins TRBV11-2 and TRBJ1-6, with D perhaps matching TRBD1 (6 bases). V dropped 5 bases and J dropped 10 bases, with 12 bases sitting between them. CDR1 and CDR2 from the germline V gene are SGHAT and FQNNGV. This CDR3 is built from 13 residues. The chain's CDR3 is CASSTSGGSPLHF. The CDR3 bases are TGTGCCAGCAGCACCTCGGGGGGCTCACCCCTCCACTTT. Full variable domain (rest looked up from reference TRBV11-2 and TRBJ1-6): EAGVAQSPRYKIIEKRQSVAFWCNPISGHATLYWYQQILGQGPKLLIQFQNNGVVDDSQLPKDRFSAERLKGVDSTLKIQPAKLEDSAVYLCASSTSGGSPLHFGNGTRLTVT.

V usage is TRBV30 and J usage is TRBJ1-2, with D perhaps TRBD1 (6 bases). The germline V gene encodes CDR1 GTSNPN and CDR2 SVGIG (reference sequence). The V and J ends lost 3 bases and 7 bases respectively, with 15 bases between them. The CDR3 is 13 amino acids. The CDR3 sequence: CAWSAQGRSGYTF. The CDR3 DNA reads TGTGCCTGGAGCGCCCAGGGGCGCAGTGGCTACACCTTC.

For the CDR3, the DNA is TGTGCCAGCACCACACAGGGGGGCGGGGAGCTGTTTTTT. It yields the protein CASTTQGGGELFF. V gene TRBV7-2 combines with J gene TRBJ2-2; the match to TRBD1 covers 8 bases. Germline CDR1 is SGHTA and CDR2 is FQGNSA. The V gene end was trimmed by 7 bases and the J gene end by 7 bases; junction bases not matched to a gene: 5. CDR3 length equals 13 residues.

Concerning this clonotype: The junction departs from the called germline gene at one end, perhaps through a read error. The chain carries TRBV5-4 and TRBJ2-1, with a tentative D call TRBD2 (5 bases). The CDR3 has 13 residues. CDR1 is SGHNT, CDR2 YYREEE, per germline (reference sequence). The CDR3: CASSQVLGNEQFF. The CDR3 coding sequence is TGCGCCAGCAGCCAAGTACTAGGCAATGAGCAGTTCTTC. The variable domain in full, completed from reference TRBV5-4 and TRBJ2-1, reads ETGVTQSPTHLIKTRGQQVTLRCSSQSGHNTVSWYQQALGQGPQFIFQYYREEENGRGNFPPRFSGLQFPNYSSELNVNALELDDSALYLCASSQVLGNEQFFGPGTRLTVL.

CDR3 nucleotides: TGTGCCAGCAGCGGCAGCTTGTCGGGCACTGAAGCTTTCTTT. The encoded protein is CASSGSLSGTEAFF. The rearrangement joins TRBV7-2 to TRBJ1-1; unclear D gene. In germline, CDR1 is SGHTA, CDR2 FQGNSA. Trimming pared 5 bases from V and 4 bases from J, leaving 14 bases between. This CDR3 is 14 amino acids long. Looking up the rest from reference TRBV7-2 and TRBJ1-1 gives the full variable domain: GAGVSQSPSNKVTEKGKDVELRCDPISGHTALYWYRQSLGQGLEFLIYFQGNSAPDKSGLPSDRFSAERTGGSVSTLTIQRTQQEDSAVYLCASSGSLSGTEAFFGQGTRLTVV.